Each of the 9 T cell receptor beta chains below was sequenced from the same sample in a study of T cell responses to AZD1222 COVID-19 vaccine. Measured with immunoSEQ multiplex PCR; TCRdb has only the in-frame clones, and not every one. Of fewer than 150,000 clones detected, around 91% appear once; the ten largest clones hold about a tenth. Source: peripheral blood, taken 28 days after the second AZD1222 dose. Source of these receptors: an adult who received the AZD1222 COVID-19 vaccine.

The chain links TRBV5-1 to TRBJ2-1; 16 positions agree with TRBD2. With V trimmed by 4 bases and J by 0 bases, 7 bases remained unmatched. The CDR3 sequence is 19 residues long. Germline V lookup: CDR1 SGHRS, CDR2 YFSETQ. The chain's CDR3 is CASSQSGTSGRASYNEQFF. CDR3 DNA: TGCGCCAGCAGCCAATCCGGGACTAGCGGGAGGGCCTCCTACAATGAGCAGTTCTTC.

J is TRBJ1-2 and V is TRBV2; unclear D gene. Germline V gene sequence: CDR1 SNHLY, CDR2 FYNNEI. The CDR3 consists of 16 residues. Trimming removed 0 bases from V and 5 bases from J, with 16 bases in between. The CDR3 reads CASSEAGLGQRYGYTF. CDR3 DNA sequence: TGTGCCAGCAGTGAAGCTGGCTTAGGTCAGAGGTATGGCTACACCTTC.

The chain recombines TRBV7-8 with TRBJ2-3; the D is unclear. CDR1 is SGHVS and CDR2 is FQNEAQ in the germline V gene. The CDR3 is 15 amino acids. V was pared by 1 base and J by 0 bases, with 8 bases between. This CDR3 reads CASSLEAYSTDTQYF. Written as DNA, the CDR3 is TGTGCCAGCAGCTTAGAAGCGTATAGCACAGATACGCAGTATTTT.

This clone appeared once. The rearrangement uses TRBV6-5 and TRBJ2-7; tentative D call: TRBD2 (5 bases). The CDR3 runs to 15 residues. Germline lookup yields CDR1 MNHEY and CDR2 SVGAGI. The V gene lost 2 bases and the J gene lost 4 bases, with 15 bases spanning the gap. The CDR3 loop reads CASSYRPDSTYEQYV. The CDR3 nucleotides are TGTGCCAGCAGTTACCGCCCGGACTCCACTTACGAGCAGTACGTC.

The chain joins TRBV7-9 to TRBJ1-4, with TRBD1 matching 8 bases. The V segment lost 4 bases and the J segment 4 bases; nucleotides outside the gene matches: 5. CDR3 length: 15 residues. Germline lookup yields CDR1 SEHNR and CDR2 FQNEAQ (reference sequence). CDR3 loop: CASSSDRGRNEKLFF. The CDR3 DNA reads TGTGCCAGCAGCTCCGACAGGGGCCGTAATGAAAAACTGTTTTTT.

The chain links TRBV5-8 to TRBJ1-6; no clear D gene. The CDR3 covers 15 residues. Trimming shortened V by 0 bases and J by 5 bases, and 9 bases separated the two germline ends. Germline V gives CDR1 SGHTS, CDR2 YDEGEE. The CDR3 nucleotides are TGTGCCAGCAGCTTGGAGGGAGAAAATAATTCACCCCTCCACTTT. Amino acids: CASSLEGENNSPLHF.

The V gene is TRBV9, the J gene TRBJ2-5; unclear D gene. V was clipped by 0 bases and J by 7 bases, with 10 bases between them. The CDR3 is 13 residues long. Germline lookup yields CDR1 SGDLS and CDR2 YYNGEE. This CDR3 reads CASSVADDGTQYF. The CDR3 bases are TGTGCCAGCAGCGTAGCGGATGACGGGACCCAGTACTTC. Full variable domain (outside the CDR3, taken from reference TRBV9 and TRBJ2-5): DSGVTQTPKHLITATGQRVTLRCSPRSGDLSVYWYQQSLDQGLQFLIQYYNGEERAKGNILERFSAQQFPDLHSELNLSSLELGDSALYFCASSVADDGTQYFGPGTRLLVL.

A single count supports this clone. V is TRBV7-8 and J is TRBJ1-2; TRBD1 agrees at 9 bases. Germline CDR1 SGHVS, CDR2 FQNEAQ. CDR3 length: 17 residues. The ends lost 0 bases at V and 8 bases at J; junction bases unmatched: 13. CDR3 bases: TGTGCCAGCAGCTTAGCTGGCGGGACAGGGATGTTGAGGGGCTACACCTTC. Amino acids: CASSLAGGTGMLRGYTF.

The V call is TRBV5-4, the J call TRBJ2-1; D unclear. Germline CDR1 reads SGHNT; CDR2 reads YYREEE (reference sequence). The CDR3 runs to 11 residues. Trimming cost V 4 bases and J 4 bases, with 3 bases left between them. Written as DNA, the CDR3 is TGTGCCAGCAGCATATACAATGAGCAGTTCTTC. The encoded protein is CASSIYNEQFF.